This TCR beta chain was captured by sequencing in a study of blood T cell repertoires in COVID-19. Background on the study: PBMCs, B-cell-depleted T cells, or T cells were the source of the cDNA or gDNA that made up the material.

Authors' data handling: Reference gene primer amplification gave nucleated cell count estimates. TCRdb's copy holds only in-frame clones and misses some; the assay was immunoSEQ multiplex PCR. Clone size and the V and J calls come from that table; the DNA yielded D and trimming. Among tens of thousands of clones, approximately 78% were seen once, and the ten largest hold under 7.5%. The CDR3 consists of 14 residues. Germline V gene sequence: CDR1 LNHDA, CDR2 SQIVND (reference sequence). J lost 5 bases, V lost 7 bases, and 5 bases had no gene match. The clonotype was recovered from a man in his forties or fifties with active or convalescent COVID-19. This rearrangement joins TRBV19 to TRBJ2-1; 10 bases align to TRBD2. Input material: peripheral blood. The CDR3 here is CASMSLAGHNEQFF. In DNA form, the CDR3 reads TGTGCCAGTATGTCACTAGCGGGGCACAATGAGCAGTTCTTC. Variable domain in full (rest from reference TRBV19 and TRBJ2-1): DGGITQSPKYLFRKEGQNVTLSCEQNLNHDAMYWYRQDPGQGLRLIYYSQIVNDFQKGDIAEGYSVSREKKESFPLTVTSAQKNPTAFYLCASMSLAGHNEQFFGPGTRLTVL.